This TCR beta chain was captured by sequencing in a study of T cell responses to AZD1222 COVID-19 vaccine. Study-wide points: Baseline seropositivity characterized only a handful of AZD1222 recipients. Reportedly, nearly half the spike-specific TCRs target unmutated variant regions.

Comment on this clone: Antigen specificity is unknown.

Repertoires were generated with immunoSEQ multiplex PCR, while TCRdb's copy carries only in-frame clones and drops some. The table records 90,000 to 110,000 clones, roughly 87% of them present only once. The TCR was taken from an adult in good health. Source: peripheral blood, taken on day 0 of AZD1222 vaccination.

The DNA of the CDR3 is TGCGCCAGCAGCCCAACTCTGGGGGGTAGTGGCGAGCAGTACTTC. Protein product: CASSPTLGGSGEQYF. This chain links TRBV5-1 with TRBJ2-7; possible D gene TRBD2, 6 bases. Germline V lookup: CDR1 SGHRS, CDR2 YFSETQ. This CDR3 has 15 residues. The ends were cut back, 4 bases at V and 6 bases at J, with 20 bases in the middle.